The sequence of this T cell receptor beta chain was determined in a study of T cell repertoires in cytomegalovirus infection. About the study: Use of recently identified HLA-C-restricted and well-studied HLA-B-restricted CMV epitopes was part of the study. Based on public TCR beta signatures, there were indications of CMV infection and of a matching HLA type. Notes on the study in general: Across the ex vivo response, the dominant clonotypes were HLA-C-restricted CMV-specific TCR beta clonotypes.

Concerning this clonotype itself: Its antigen remains unknown.

CDR3 length: 14 residues. CDR1 is DFQATT, CDR2 SNEGSKA, per germline (reference sequence). V gave up 3 bases and J gave up 3 bases; unmatched junction bases: 5. Via MiXCR, TCRdb re-called the reads, giving one row per CDR3 protein. The table lists roughly 500,000 distinct CDR3 sequences, roughly 46% of them singletons. The sample here was cultured PBMCs, taken from culture after CMV antigen stimulation. The clonotype was recovered from a human donor in good health (CMV status not recorded). Some clones in this sample may be carry-over from other donors' samples. V gene TRBV20-1 combines with J gene TRBJ2-7, with 10 positions matching TRBD2. This CDR3 is CSASLLAGIYEQYF. The CDR3 DNA is TGCAGTGCTAGTCTACTAGCGGGGATCTACGAGCAGTACTTC.